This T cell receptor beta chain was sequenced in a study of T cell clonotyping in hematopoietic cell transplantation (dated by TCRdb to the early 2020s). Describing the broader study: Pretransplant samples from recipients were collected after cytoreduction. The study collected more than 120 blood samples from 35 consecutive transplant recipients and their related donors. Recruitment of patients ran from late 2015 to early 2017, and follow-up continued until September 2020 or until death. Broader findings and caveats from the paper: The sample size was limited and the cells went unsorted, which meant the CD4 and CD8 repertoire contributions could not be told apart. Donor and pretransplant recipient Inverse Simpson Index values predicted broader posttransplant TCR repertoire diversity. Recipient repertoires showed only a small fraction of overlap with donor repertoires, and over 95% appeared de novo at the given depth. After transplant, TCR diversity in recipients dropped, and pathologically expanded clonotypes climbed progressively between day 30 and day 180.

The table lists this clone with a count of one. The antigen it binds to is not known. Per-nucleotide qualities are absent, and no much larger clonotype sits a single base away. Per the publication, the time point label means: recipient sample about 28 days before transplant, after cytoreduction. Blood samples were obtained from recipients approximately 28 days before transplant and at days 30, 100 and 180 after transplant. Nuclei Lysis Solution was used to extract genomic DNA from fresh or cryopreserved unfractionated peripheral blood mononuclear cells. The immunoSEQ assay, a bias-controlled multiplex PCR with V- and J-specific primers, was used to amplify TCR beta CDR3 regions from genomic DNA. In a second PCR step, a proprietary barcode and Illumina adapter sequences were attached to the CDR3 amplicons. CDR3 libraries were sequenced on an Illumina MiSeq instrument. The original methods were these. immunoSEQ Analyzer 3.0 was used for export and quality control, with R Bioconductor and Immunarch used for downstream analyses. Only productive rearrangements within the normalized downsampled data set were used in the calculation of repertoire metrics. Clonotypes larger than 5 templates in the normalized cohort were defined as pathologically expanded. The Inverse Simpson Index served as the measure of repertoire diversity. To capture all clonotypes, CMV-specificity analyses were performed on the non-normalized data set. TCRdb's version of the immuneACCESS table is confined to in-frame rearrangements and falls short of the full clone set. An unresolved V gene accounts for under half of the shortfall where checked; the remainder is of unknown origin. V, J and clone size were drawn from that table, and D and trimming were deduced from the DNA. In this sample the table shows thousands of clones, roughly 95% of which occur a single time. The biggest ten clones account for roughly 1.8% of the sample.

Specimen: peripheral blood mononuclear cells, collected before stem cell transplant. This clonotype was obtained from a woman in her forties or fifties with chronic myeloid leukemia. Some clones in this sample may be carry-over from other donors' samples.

The CDR3 in this case is CASSTGTGHYEQYF. The DNA sequence is TGTGCCAGTAGCACCGGGACAGGACACTACGAGCAGTACTTC. The rearrangement combines TRBV19 with TRBJ2-7; 8 bases in the junction line up with TRBD1. Reading the germline V gene (reference sequence) gives CDR1 LNHDA and CDR2 SQIVND. V is trimmed back by 6 bases and J by 3 bases, and the junction contains 7 bases that no gene match accounts for. CDR3 length: 14 amino acids, cysteine to phenylalanine. This entry keeps only the CDR3 DNA: 42 bases, framed from base 1.